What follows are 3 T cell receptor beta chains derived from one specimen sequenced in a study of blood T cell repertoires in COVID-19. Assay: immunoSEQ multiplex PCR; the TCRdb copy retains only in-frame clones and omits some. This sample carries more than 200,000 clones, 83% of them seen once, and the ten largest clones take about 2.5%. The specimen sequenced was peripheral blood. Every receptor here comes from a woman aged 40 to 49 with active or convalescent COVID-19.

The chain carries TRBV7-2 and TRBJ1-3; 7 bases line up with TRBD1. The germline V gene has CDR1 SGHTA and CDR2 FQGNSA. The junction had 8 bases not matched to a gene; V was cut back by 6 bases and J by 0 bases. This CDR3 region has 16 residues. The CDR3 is CASSLQGISSGNTIYF. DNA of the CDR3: TGTGCCAGCAGTTTACAGGGGATCAGCTCTGGAAACACCATATATTTT.

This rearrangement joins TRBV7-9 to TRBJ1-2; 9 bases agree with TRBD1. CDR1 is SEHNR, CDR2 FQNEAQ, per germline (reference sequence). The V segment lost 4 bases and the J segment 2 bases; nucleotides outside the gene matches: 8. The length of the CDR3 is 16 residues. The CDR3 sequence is CASSYWTGEGNYGYTF. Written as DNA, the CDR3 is TGTGCCAGCAGCTATTGGACAGGGGAAGGGAACTATGGCTACACCTTC.

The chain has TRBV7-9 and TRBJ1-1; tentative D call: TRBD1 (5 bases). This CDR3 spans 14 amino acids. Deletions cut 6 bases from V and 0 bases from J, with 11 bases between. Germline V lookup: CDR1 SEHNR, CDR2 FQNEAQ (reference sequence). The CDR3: CASRGDAVNTEAFF. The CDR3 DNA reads TGTGCCAGCAGAGGGGATGCGGTGAACACTGAAGCTTTCTTT.